This T cell receptor beta chain is from a study of blood T cell repertoires in COVID-19. Overall study: Specimens from acute and convalescent COVID-19 originated in the United States, Italy and Spain.

Original processing notes: Quantification of nucleated cells was approximated via reference gene primer amplification. Only in-frame clones appear in the TCRdb table, and some are missing; sequencing was by immunoSEQ multiplex PCR. That table is the source of V, J and clone size, and D and trimming were worked out from the DNA. The repertoire holds approximately 20,000 clones, around 86% seen once, with roughly 17% in the top ten. CDR1 and CDR2 (germline): SGHDT, YYEEEE. The CDR3 is 15 amino acids. The J segment lost 0 bases and the V segment lost 1 base, leaving 3 bases of the junction unmatched. V and J are TRBV5-6 and TRBJ2-7, with 8 bases identical to TRBD2. Material for sequencing was peripheral blood. The receptor comes from a man in his 70s with acute or convalescent COVID-19. CDR3 coding DNA: TGTGCCAGCAGCTTGTCCGGGACTAGCTCCTACGAGCAGTACTTC. Translation gives CASSLSGTSSYEQYF.